A single sample is the source of the 9 T cell receptor beta chains below, sequenced in a study of blood T cell repertoires in COVID-19 (dated by TCRdb to about 2020). Receptors were amplified or captured by the immunoSEQ multiplex PCR assay. The table comes from immuneACCESS by way of TCRdb, which keeps in-frame sequences with V and J called. Part of the clones is missing from these tables; in studies checked, under half for an unresolved V gene and the rest for unknown reasons. This sample lists some 340,000 clones; 83% were detected once. The top ten constitute around 3% of the sample. Sequencing input: peripheral blood. Receptors originate from a man aged 25 to 40 with active or convalescent COVID-19.

The rearrangement links TRBV9 to TRBJ1-4, with a weak D call TRBD1 (6 bases). With 4 bases removed from V and 5 bases from J, the gap between germline ends came to 18 bases. Per germline, CDR1 SGDLS and CDR2 YYNGEE. This CDR3 comprises 16 residues. Here the CDR3 reads CASSPRGAWRNEKLFF. In DNA, the CDR3 is TGTGCCAGCAGCCCTCGGGGGGCTTGGAGAAATGAAAAACTGTTTTTT.

The chain has TRBV5-1 and TRBJ2-7; D call uncertain. Trimming removed 1 base at V and 6 bases at J, with 17 bases between. The CDR3 is 15 residues long. CDR1 and CDR2 from the germline V gene are SGHRS and YFSETQ. CDR3: CASSLTRTAQAEQYF. CDR3 sequence (DNA): TGCGCCAGCAGCTTGACACGAACAGCTCAGGCCGAGCAGTACTTC.

The rearrangement uses TRBV6-1 and TRBJ1-2; 8 positions agree with TRBD1. Germline V gene sequence: CDR1 MNHNS, CDR2 SASEGT. The CDR3 consists of 18 residues. V gave up 3 bases and J gave up 8 bases; unmatched junction bases: 20. CDR3 sequence: CASSDYIRDRLQRDGYTF. CDR3 bases: TGTGCCAGCAGTGACTATATTAGGGACAGGCTTCAGCGAGACGGCTACACCTTC.

This chain uses TRBV10-3 with TRBJ2-7; TRBD1 agrees at 9 bases. The CDR3 is made up of 14 amino acids. V lost 6 bases, J lost 4 bases, and 7 bases stayed unmatched. The V gene's germline CDR1 is ENHRY and CDR2 SYGVKD. Written as DNA, the CDR3 is TGTGCCATCAGCGGACAGGGGAATTATTACGAGCAGTACTTC. It is translated as CAISGQGNYYEQYF.

V usage is TRBV9 and J usage is TRBJ1-5; D perhaps matches TRBD1 (6 bases). V was pared by 0 bases and J by 4 bases, with 11 bases between. CDR3 length: 15 amino acids. Germline CDR1 SGDLS, CDR2 YYNGEE. The CDR3 loop reads CASSVGGGHNQPQHF. The CDR3 DNA is TGTGCCAGCAGCGTAGGTGGGGGCCATAATCAGCCCCAGCATTTT.

DNA for the CDR3: TGTGCCAGCAGCGCCCGGGACAGGTACTACGAGCAGTACTTC. It yields the protein CASSARDRYYEQYF. This sequence joins TRBV7-8 and TRBJ2-7, with 8 nucleotides matching TRBD1. V lost 5 bases to trimming and J lost 3 bases; unmatched junction nucleotides: 6. CDR3 length: 14 amino acids. The V gene's germline CDR1 is SGHVS and CDR2 FQNEAQ.

This rearrangement joins TRBV5-1 to TRBJ2-7; 8 positions agree with TRBD1. The CDR3 consists of 14 residues. The V gene's germline CDR1 is SGHRS and CDR2 YFSETQ. The V segment lost 3 bases and the J segment 2 bases; nucleotides outside the gene matches: 4. This chain's CDR3 is CASSSTGVTYEQYF. The CDR3 DNA reads as TGCGCCAGCAGCTCGACAGGGGTTACCTACGAGCAGTACTTC. The full variable domain, in which reference TRBV5-1 and TRBJ2-7 provide the parts outside the CDR3, is KAGVTQTPRYLIKTRGQQVTLSCSPISGHRSVSWYQQTPGQGLQFLFEYFSETQRNKGNFPGRFSGRQFSNSRSEMNVSTLELGDSALYLCASSSTGVTYEQYFGPGTRLTVT.

CDR3 coding DNA: TGTGCCACCAGCTTGGGGACAGGGGAGACCCAGTACTTC. This codes for CATSLGTGETQYF. The chain uses TRBV15 and TRBJ2-5, with 9 bases aligning to TRBD1. The germline gives CDR1 LNHNV, CDR2 YYDKDF (reference sequence). The CDR3 has 13 residues. Trimming at V came to 5 bases and at J to 5 bases, leaving 3 bases not matched to a gene.

The V call is TRBV5-1, the J call TRBJ2-7; 8 bases fit TRBD2. The trim removed 1 base at V and 2 bases at J, leaving 17 bases unmatched. Germline loops: CDR1 SGHRS, CDR2 YFSETQ. The CDR3 spans 19 residues. The chain's CDR3 is CASSLRGPKGLAGPYEQYF. As DNA, the CDR3 is TGCGCCAGCAGCTTGAGGGGACCTAAAGGGCTAGCGGGTCCCTACGAGCAGTACTTC.